This section outlines one T cell receptor (beta chain) sequence together with its context. Its matching antigen is unknown. The data originate from a study of CXCR3-negative and CXCR3-positive naive CD8 T cells. The germline CDR1 and CDR2 sequences are SGHVS and FNYEAQ. This CDR3 region has 15 residues. Study outcomes and limitations: Partially decreased CXCR3 expression was recorded after cryopreservation, and fresh PBMCs were used in most assays. Both naive subsets carried similar amounts of surface CD5, so TCR strength was inferred from TRB CDR3 properties.

It was by 5' RACE with UMI labels that the TRB cDNA libraries were prepared. TCRdb re-called the 5' RACE reads; every CDR3 protein appears as one record, without DNA. The data include 100,000 to 150,000 distinct CDR3 sequences; the top ten clones carry roughly 0.31%. The receptor was isolated from a human donor in good health. Some clones in this sample may be carry-over from other donors' samples. The gene calls are TRBV7-6 and TRBJ2-3; TCRdb indicates TRBD1, and absent DNA this call remains unverified. Material: naive CXCR3- CD8+ T cells from blood. The subset is: CD45RO-CCR7+CD27+CD95- naive CD8+ T cells lacking CXCR3 (TNR3-). The CDR3 is CASSFSGGVGDTQYF.